Shown below are 27 T cell receptor beta chains from a single sample sequenced in a study of cytotoxic CD8 clonotypes in ibrutinib-treated CLL. The table came from immunoSEQ multiplex PCR; TCRdb's copy has only in-frame clones and leaves some out. The repertoire holds 300,000 or so clones, about 64% seen once, with under 8% in the top ten. Sequenced material: PBMCs, taken after 36 months of ibrutinib treatment. Receptors originate from a human donor with chronic lymphocytic leukemia.

The rearrangement joins TRBV5-5 to TRBJ2-7; the D gene is possibly TRBD2 (6 bases). V was trimmed by 4 bases and J by 2 bases, leaving 19 bases between them. This CDR3 spans 16 amino acids. The germline CDR1 and CDR2 sequences are SGHKS and YYEKEE (reference sequence). The CDR3 region has the DNA TGTGCCAGCAGCCTTGGGCCTAGCGTCGAGACCTACGAGCAGTACTTC. Residues: CASSLGPSVETYEQYF. The entire variable domain, with the rest obtained from reference TRBV5-5 and TRBJ2-7, is as follows: DAGVTQSPTHLIKTRGQQVTLRCSPISGHKSVSWYQQVLGQGPQFIFQYYEKEERGRGNFPDRFSARQFPNYSSELNVNALLLGDSALYLCASSLGPSVETYEQYFGPGTRLTVT.

This clone has just a few counts. The chain employs TRBV7-9 and TRBJ1-2; D is perhaps TRBD1 (6 bases). Trimming removed 6 bases at V and 2 bases at J, with 19 bases between. This CDR3 has 16 residues. From germline, CDR1 is SEHNR and CDR2 FQNEAQ (reference sequence). This CDR3 reads CASRQLQAGANYGYTF. The CDR3, as DNA: TGTGCCAGCAGACAATTGCAGGCAGGGGCAAACTATGGCTACACCTTC.

The chain has TRBV10-3 and TRBJ2-5, with 9 positions matching TRBD2. Germline V gives CDR1 ENHRY, CDR2 SYGVKD. The ends lost 8 bases at V and 4 bases at J; junction bases unmatched: 11. There are 15 residues in the CDR3. This CDR3 is CAIGAGGPPGETQYF. CDR3 DNA sequence: TGTGCCATCGGTGCGGGAGGGCCACCAGGAGAGACCCAGTACTTC.

This clone was recorded a few times. The rearrangement links TRBV2 to TRBJ2-7; no clear D. This CDR3 contains 13 residues. CDR1 is SNHLY and CDR2 is FYNNEI in the germline V gene. V was pared by 7 bases and J by 0 bases, with 10 bases between. The CDR3: CASMSRYSYEQYF. The CDR3 nucleotides read TGTGCCAGCATGTCGAGGTACTCCTACGAGCAGTACTTC.

The V gene is TRBV18, the J gene TRBJ2-2, with D possibly TRBD1 on 5 matching bases. V was pared by 4 bases and J by 4 bases, with 13 bases between. CDR1 and CDR2 (germline): KGHSH, LQKENI. The CDR3 extends over 15 amino acids. The CDR3 DNA reads as TGTGCCAGCTCACGCCTCCAGGGTCTCACCGGGGAGCTGTTTTTT. This codes for CASSRLQGLTGELFF.

This clone was seen a few times. The chain uses TRBV25-1 and TRBJ1-5; D is ambiguous. The CDR3 spans 12 residues. Between the trimmed V and J ends, which lost 1 base and 9 bases, there was a span of 7 bases. Per germline, CDR1 MGHDK and CDR2 SYGVNS. The CDR3 nucleotides read TGTGCCAGCAGTGAATTCGGAGGGCCCCAGCATTTT. Translating it yields CASSEFGGPQHF.

This chain joins TRBV29-1 and TRBJ2-3; 9 positions agree with TRBD2. V lost 3 bases to trimming and J lost 8 bases; unmatched junction nucleotides: 9. Germline lookup yields CDR1 SQVTM and CDR2 ANQGSEA. The CDR3 extends over 14 amino acids. CDR3 coding DNA: TGCAGCGTTGATCGGCGGGGGGGCCTTCTTACGCAGTATTTT. Translation gives CSVDRRGGLLTQYF.

V and J are TRBV10-3 and TRBJ1-5, with unresolved D. Trimming took 4 bases from V and 0 from J, leaving 7 bases between them. Germline assignment: CDR1 ENHRY and CDR2 SYGVKD. CDR3 length equals 14 residues. CDR3 in DNA: TGTGCCATCAGTGCGGGTTATAGCAATCAGCCCCAGCATTTT. Amino acid sequence: CAISAGYSNQPQHF.

The rearrangement uses TRBV4-1 and TRBJ2-3; no firm D call. This CDR3 comprises 16 residues. Germline lookup yields CDR1 MGHRA and CDR2 YSYEKL. Trimming stripped 1 base from V and 0 bases from J, with 11 bases between. The CDR3 DNA reads as TGCGCCAGCAGCCAAGTTCGACCTACTAGCACAGATACGCAGTATTTT. Translation: CASSQVRPTSTDTQYF.

This clone was recorded a few times. This chain joins TRBV11-2 and TRBJ2-5, with D tentatively TRBD2 (6 bases). The CDR3 contains 17 residues. Germline CDR1 reads SGHAT; CDR2 reads FQNNGV. V was pared by 6 bases and J by 5 bases, with 25 bases between. CDR3: CASRGPRRDFPRETQYF. DNA for the CDR3: TGTGCCAGCAGGGGACCAAGGCGGGACTTCCCCCGGGAGACCCAGTACTTC.

This clone occurred a few times. This chain uses TRBV9 with TRBJ1-2, with 8 bases matching TRBD1. The CDR3 extends over 16 amino acids. V was clipped by 2 bases and J by 8 bases; unmatched bases: 14. Germline loops: CDR1 SGDLS, CDR2 YYNGEE. The CDR3 DNA reads TGTGCCAGCAGCGTTACCGTGGACAGGGCCGCCTGGGGCTACACCTTC. Amino acids: CASSVTVDRAAWGYTF.

This clone was detected only a few times. The V gene is TRBV14, the J gene TRBJ2-7; D gene uncertain. The CDR3 sequence is 13 residues long. Germline values: CDR1 SGHDN, CDR2 FVKESK. V lost 0 bases and J 3 bases, leaving 6 bases between the germline ends. CDR3 region: CASSQERNYEQYF. The CDR3 DNA reads TGTGCCAGCAGCCAAGAGCGCAACTACGAGCAGTACTTC. Full variable domain (missing parts from reference TRBV14 and TRBJ2-7): EAGVTQFPSHSVIEKGQTVTLRCDPISGHDNLYWYRRVMGKEIKFLLHFVKESKQDESGMPNNRFLAERTGGTYSTLKVQPAELEDSGVYFCASSQERNYEQYFGPGTRLTVT.

The chain has TRBV29-1 and TRBJ2-7, with 9 bases aligning to TRBD1. The V segment lost 1 base and the J segment 2 bases; nucleotides outside the gene matches: 0. This CDR3 spans 13 amino acids. Germline loops: CDR1 SQVTM, CDR2 ANQGSEA. CDR3 loop: CSVEGDRAYEQYF. CDR3 DNA sequence: TGCAGCGTTGAAGGGGACAGGGCCTACGAGCAGTACTTC.

This clone was seen more than once but under ten times. The chain combines TRBV9 with TRBJ1-6; the D gene is possibly TRBD1 (6 bases). Trimming stripped 0 bases from V and 9 bases from J, with 13 bases between. Germline V lookup: CDR1 SGDLS, CDR2 YYNGEE. The CDR3 has 15 amino acids. The CDR3 loop is CASSVGMGGRSPLHF. In nucleotides, the CDR3 is TGTGCCAGCAGCGTAGGAATGGGGGGCCGTTCACCCCTCCACTTT. Filled out from reference TRBV9 and TRBJ1-6, the complete variable domain reads DSGVTQTPKHLITATGQRVTLRCSPRSGDLSVYWYQQSLDQGLQFLIQYYNGEERAKGNILERFSAQQFPDLHSELNLSSLELGDSALYFCASSVGMGGRSPLHFGNGTRLTVT.

This chain joins TRBV2 and TRBJ2-7; D remains unclear. Germline V gene data show CDR1 as SNHLY and CDR2 as FYNNEI. CDR3 size: 17 residues. Trimming pared 0 bases from V and 1 base from J, leaving 16 bases between. DNA for the CDR3: TGTGCCAGCAGTGAAGCACTGAGCGTGGTTATATCCTACGAGCAGTACTTC. It specifies CASSEALSVVISYEQYF.

This clone was found many times. Other DNA sequences from this sample encode an identical CDR3 as well. The V call is TRBV7-9, the J call TRBJ2-3; D uncertain. Germline values: CDR1 SEHNR, CDR2 FQNEAQ (reference sequence). The CDR3 has 12 amino acids. With 1 base removed from V and 1 base from J, the gap between germline ends came to 0 bases. This CDR3 is CASSLGTDTQYF. In nucleotides, the CDR3 is TGTGCCAGCAGCTTAGGCACAGATACGCAGTATTTT.

This chain joins TRBV6-6 and TRBJ1-5; 8 nucleotides line up with TRBD1. CDR1 MNHNY and CDR2 SVGAGI come from the germline V gene (reference sequence). The CDR3 extends over 15 amino acids. V trimming: 6 bases; J trimming: 0 bases; junction bases outside the gene matches: 4. CDR3 region: CASRPGQVSNQPQHF. Written as DNA, the CDR3 is TGTGCCAGCAGGCCGGGACAGGTTAGCAATCAGCCCCAGCATTTT.

This clone was recorded once. This rearrangement joins TRBV9 to TRBJ1-1; D uncertain. This CDR3 spans 11 amino acids. The germline V gene encodes CDR1 SGDLS and CDR2 YYNGEE. The V and J ends lost 3 bases and 7 bases respectively, with 7 bases between them. Here the CDR3 reads CASSGAGEAFF. The CDR3 DNA reads as TGTGCCAGCAGCGGAGCAGGTGAAGCTTTCTTT.

This clone occurred a few times. The CDR3 loop is CASSSPSGDEQYF. The CDR3 bases are TGTGCCAGCAGCTCCCCGTCGGGGGACGAGCAGTACTTC. This sequence joins TRBV7-9 and TRBJ2-7; D may be TRBD2 (6 bases). CDR3 size: 13 residues. The V gene's germline CDR1 is SEHNR and CDR2 FQNEAQ (reference sequence). V was cut by 4 bases and J by 5 bases, with 12 bases left in between.

The table lists this clone with a count of one. The chain has TRBV2 and TRBJ2-1, with 7 bases aligning to TRBD1. Germline CDR1 and CDR2: SNHLY and FYNNEI. The ends lost 4 bases at V and 3 bases at J; junction bases unmatched: 9. CDR3 size: 16 residues. In DNA, the CDR3 is TGTGCCAGCAGTGTGGGGCCCTCAGGGGGCTACAATGAGCAGTTCTTC. Protein sequence: CASSVGPSGGYNEQFF.

The chain joins TRBV7-9 to TRBJ1-2; D may be TRBD1 (5 bases). CDR3 size: 13 residues. V was shortened by 3 bases and J by 4 bases, with 9 bases between the two germline ends. Germline V CDR1 and CDR2: SEHNR, FQNEAQ (reference sequence). The CDR3 bases are TGTGCCAGCAGCTTGAGTGGGACCTATGGCTACACCTTC. Translating gives CASSLSGTYGYTF.

This rearrangement joins TRBV6-6 to TRBJ2-7; D is unresolved. The CDR3 covers 15 residues. CDR1 MNHNY and CDR2 SVGAGI come from the germline V gene (reference sequence). The V and J ends lost 0 bases and 3 bases respectively, with 12 bases between them. This chain's CDR3 is CASSYSEPVVYEQYF. The CDR3 DNA reads as TGTGCCAGCAGTTACTCGGAACCCGTGGTCTACGAGCAGTACTTC.

The table lists this clone with a few counts. The CDR3 DNA sequence: TGTGCCACCAGCAGAGACTGGGGTTACGAGCAGTACTTC. Protein product: CATSRDWGYEQYF. This sequence joins TRBV15 and TRBJ2-7, with no clear D. The CDR3 totals 13 residues. Per the germline V gene, CDR1 is LNHNV and CDR2 is YYDKDF (reference sequence). V was pared by 0 bases and J by 4 bases, with 7 bases between.

This clone was observed a few times. This sequence joins TRBV9 and TRBJ2-2; 8 bases line up with TRBD1. Looked up from germline, CDR1 is SGDLS and CDR2 is YYNGEE. The V segment lost 2 bases and the J segment 5 bases; nucleotides outside the gene matches: 5. There are 15 residues in the CDR3. The CDR3 sequence: CASSVQGARTGELFF. CDR3 sequence (DNA): TGTGCCAGCAGCGTTCAGGGGGCAAGGACCGGGGAGCTGTTTTTT. Using reference TRBV9 and TRBJ2-2 for the parts outside the CDR3, the full variable domain is DSGVTQTPKHLITATGQRVTLRCSPRSGDLSVYWYQQSLDQGLQFLIQYYNGEERAKGNILERFSAQQFPDLHSELNLSSLELGDSALYFCASSVQGARTGELFFGEGSRLTVL.

The chain links TRBV7-9 to TRBJ1-1; no reliable D call. The germline V and J ends were trimmed by 2 bases and 10 bases, with 11 bases remaining between them. The germline CDR1 and CDR2 sequences are SEHNR and FQNEAQ (reference sequence). This CDR3 comprises 12 residues. CDR3 region: CASSLFLSVAFF. The DNA for the CDR3 is TGTGCCAGCAGCTTATTCTTGTCGGTAGCTTTCTTT.

The chain couples TRBV5-1 to TRBJ2-1; D gene unclear. CDR3 length equals 13 residues. The V gene's germline CDR1 is SGHRS and CDR2 YFSETQ. V lost 4 bases to trimming and J lost 10 bases, with 15 bases between them. The CDR3 nucleotides read TGCGCCAGCAGCCACCTTGGGATCCAGGAGCAGTTCTTC. This gives the protein CASSHLGIQEQFF.

The chain recombines TRBV11-3 with TRBJ2-2; D is perhaps TRBD1 (5 bases). In germline, CDR1 is SGHNT, CDR2 YENEEA. V was trimmed by 3 bases and J by 3 bases, leaving 14 bases between them. The CDR3 loop spans 16 amino acids. CDR3 DNA: TGTGCCAGCAGCTTGGGTCCCCGGACACACACCGGGGAGCTGTTTTTT. It encodes CASSLGPRTHTGELFF.